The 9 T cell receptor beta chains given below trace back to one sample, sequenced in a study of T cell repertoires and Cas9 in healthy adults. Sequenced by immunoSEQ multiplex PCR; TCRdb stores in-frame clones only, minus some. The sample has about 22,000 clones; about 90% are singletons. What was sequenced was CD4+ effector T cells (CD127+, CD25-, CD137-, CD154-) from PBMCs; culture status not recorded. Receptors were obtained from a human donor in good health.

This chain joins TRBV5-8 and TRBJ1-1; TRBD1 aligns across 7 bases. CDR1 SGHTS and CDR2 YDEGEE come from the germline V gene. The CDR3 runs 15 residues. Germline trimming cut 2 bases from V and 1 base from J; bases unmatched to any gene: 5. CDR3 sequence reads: CASSFAGTANTEAFF. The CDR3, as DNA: TGTGCCAGCAGCTTCGCCGGGACAGCGAACACTGAAGCTTTCTTT.

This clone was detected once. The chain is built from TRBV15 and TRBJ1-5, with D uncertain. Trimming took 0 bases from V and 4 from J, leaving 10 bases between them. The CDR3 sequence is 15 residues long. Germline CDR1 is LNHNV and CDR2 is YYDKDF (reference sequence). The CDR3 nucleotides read TGTGCCACCAGCAGAGAAGGATCGGGGAATCAGCCCCAGCATTTT. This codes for CATSREGSGNQPQHF.

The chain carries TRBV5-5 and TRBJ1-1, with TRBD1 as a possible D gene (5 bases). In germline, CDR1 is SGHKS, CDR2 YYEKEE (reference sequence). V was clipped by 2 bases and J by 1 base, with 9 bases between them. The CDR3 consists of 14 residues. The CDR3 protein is CASSFGAGNTEAFF. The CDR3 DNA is TGTGCCAGCAGCTTTGGGGCGGGGAACACTGAAGCTTTCTTT. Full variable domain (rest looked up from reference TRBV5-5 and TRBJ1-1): DAGVTQSPTHLIKTRGQQVTLRCSPISGHKSVSWYQQVLGQGPQFIFQYYEKEERGRGNFPDRFSARQFPNYSSELNVNALLLGDSALYLCASSFGAGNTEAFFGQGTRLTVV.

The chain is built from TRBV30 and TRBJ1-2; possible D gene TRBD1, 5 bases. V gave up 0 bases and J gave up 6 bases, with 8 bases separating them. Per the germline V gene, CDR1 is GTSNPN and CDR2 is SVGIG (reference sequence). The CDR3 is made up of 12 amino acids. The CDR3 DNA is TGTGCCTGGAGTGTACTAGGGGATGGCTACACCTTC. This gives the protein CAWSVLGDGYTF.

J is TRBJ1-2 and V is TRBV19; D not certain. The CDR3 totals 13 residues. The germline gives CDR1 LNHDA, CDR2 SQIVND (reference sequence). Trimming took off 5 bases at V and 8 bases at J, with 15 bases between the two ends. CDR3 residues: CASSPDLREGYTF. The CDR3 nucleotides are TGTGCCAGTAGTCCCGACCTGAGGGAGGGCTACACCTTC.

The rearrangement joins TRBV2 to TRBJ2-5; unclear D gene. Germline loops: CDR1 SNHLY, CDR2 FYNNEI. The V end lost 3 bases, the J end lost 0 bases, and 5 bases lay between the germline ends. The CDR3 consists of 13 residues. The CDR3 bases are TGTGCCAGCAGTGACTCCAACCAAGAGACCCAGTACTTC. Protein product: CASSDSNQETQYF. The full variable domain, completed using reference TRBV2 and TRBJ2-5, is EPEVTQTPSHQVTQMGQEVILRCVPISNHLYFYWYRQILGQKVEFLVSFYNNEISEKSEIFDDQFSVERPDGSNFTLKIRSTKLEDSAMYFCASSDSNQETQYFGPGTRLLVL.

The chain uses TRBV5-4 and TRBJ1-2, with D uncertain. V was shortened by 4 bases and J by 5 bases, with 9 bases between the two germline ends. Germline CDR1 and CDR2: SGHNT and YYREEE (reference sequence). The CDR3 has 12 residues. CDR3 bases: TGTGCCAGCAGCCAAGATGCGTATGGCTACACCTTC. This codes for CASSQDAYGYTF.

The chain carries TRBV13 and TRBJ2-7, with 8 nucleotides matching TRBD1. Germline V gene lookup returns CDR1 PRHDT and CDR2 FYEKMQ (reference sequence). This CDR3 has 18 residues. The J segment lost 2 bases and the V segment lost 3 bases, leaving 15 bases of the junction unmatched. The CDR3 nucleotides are TGTGCCAGCAGCTTGAGGGTGAGTGGACAGGGAATGCCCTACGAGCAGTACTTC. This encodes CASSLRVSGQGMPYEQYF.

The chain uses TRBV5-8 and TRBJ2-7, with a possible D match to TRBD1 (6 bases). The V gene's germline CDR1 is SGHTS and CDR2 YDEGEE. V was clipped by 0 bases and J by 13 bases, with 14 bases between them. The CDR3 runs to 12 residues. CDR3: CASSLVQGAKYF. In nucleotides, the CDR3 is TGTGCCAGCAGCTTGGTACAGGGCGCGAAATACTTC.